This entry describes one TCR beta chain. This clonotype was detected a few times. Its recognized antigen is unknown. Base qualities are not at hand, and no much larger clone is one base apart. Libraries were constructed by RT-PCR. Data came from an Illumina HiSeq 2500. TCRdb passed the public sequencing reads through fastp at Q25 and MiXCR, retaining productive beta sequences. Each entry merges the rows of one CDR3 protein and shows their most common DNA and genes. The sample records hundreds of thousands of distinct CDR3 sequences, over 10% of which are singletons. The ten largest clones represent around 13% of the sample. This entry is derived from a study of response to subunit inactivated influenza vaccine (dated by TCRdb to about 2018). As for the study more broadly: Deep quantitative T cell receptor repertoire profiling was used in the study to track responses to a trivalent subunit inactivated influenza vaccine. Summary of the overall study and its limitations: The authors suggested that each seasonal influenza vaccination may recruit only a limited number of new T cells.

The time point label, as the study defines it: approximately 45 days after influenza vaccine administration. V lost 7 bases and J lost 1 base; the stretch between them is 7 bases long. The CDR3 holds 12 amino acids from the cysteine to the phenylalanine. Only the CDR3 portion is preserved as DNA: 36 bases, with reading frame beginning at the first base. The sample here was PBMCs from blood, taken 35 to 45 days after vaccination. The chain is assembled from TRBV12-3 or TRBV12-4 and TRBJ1-1, with the D segment identity uncertain. The sequence came from a man in his fifties who received an inactivated influenza vaccine. Donor details come from another sample of the same person, matched by shared clones. The nucleotide sequence reads TGTGCCAGCATGGAGGGGAACACTGAAGCTTTCTTT. Translated, this is CASMEGNTEAFF.